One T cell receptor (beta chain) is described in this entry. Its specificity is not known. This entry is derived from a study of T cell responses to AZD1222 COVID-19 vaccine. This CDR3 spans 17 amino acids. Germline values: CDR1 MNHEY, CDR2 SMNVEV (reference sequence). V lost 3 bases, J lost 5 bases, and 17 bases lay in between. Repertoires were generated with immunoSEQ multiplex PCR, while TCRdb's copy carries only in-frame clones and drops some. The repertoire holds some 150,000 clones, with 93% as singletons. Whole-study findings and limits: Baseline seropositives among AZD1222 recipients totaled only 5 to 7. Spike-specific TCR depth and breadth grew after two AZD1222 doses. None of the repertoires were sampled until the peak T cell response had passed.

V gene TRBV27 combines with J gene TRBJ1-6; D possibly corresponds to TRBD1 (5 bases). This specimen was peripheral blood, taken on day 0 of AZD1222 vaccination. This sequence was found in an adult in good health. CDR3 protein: CASSFSRRGRNNSPLHF. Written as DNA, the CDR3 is TGTGCCAGCAGTTTCTCGCGTAGGGGACGGAATAATTCACCCCTCCACTTT.